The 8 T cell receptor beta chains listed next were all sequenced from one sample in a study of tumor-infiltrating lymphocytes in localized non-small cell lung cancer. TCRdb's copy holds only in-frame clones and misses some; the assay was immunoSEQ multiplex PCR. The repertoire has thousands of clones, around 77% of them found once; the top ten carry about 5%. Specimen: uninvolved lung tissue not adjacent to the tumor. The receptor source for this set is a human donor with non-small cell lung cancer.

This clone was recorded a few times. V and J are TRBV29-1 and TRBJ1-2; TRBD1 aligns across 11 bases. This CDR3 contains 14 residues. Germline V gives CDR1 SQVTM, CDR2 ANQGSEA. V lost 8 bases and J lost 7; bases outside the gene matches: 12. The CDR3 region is CSPSLRDRGFGYTF. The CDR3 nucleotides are TGCAGCCCATCCCTCCGGGACAGGGGGTTTGGCTACACCTTC.

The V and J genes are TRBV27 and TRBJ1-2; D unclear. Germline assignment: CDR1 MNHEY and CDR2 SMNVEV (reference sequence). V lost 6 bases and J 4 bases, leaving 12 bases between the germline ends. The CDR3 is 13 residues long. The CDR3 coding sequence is TGTGCCAGCAGACCATTGGACGTCTATGGCTACACCTTC. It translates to CASRPLDVYGYTF.

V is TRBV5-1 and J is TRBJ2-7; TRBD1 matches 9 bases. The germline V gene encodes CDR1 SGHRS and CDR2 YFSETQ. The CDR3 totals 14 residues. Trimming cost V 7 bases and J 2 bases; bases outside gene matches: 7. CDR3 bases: TGCGCCAGCGCTCCGGACAGGGGAACCTACGAGCAGTACTTC. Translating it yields CASAPDRGTYEQYF.

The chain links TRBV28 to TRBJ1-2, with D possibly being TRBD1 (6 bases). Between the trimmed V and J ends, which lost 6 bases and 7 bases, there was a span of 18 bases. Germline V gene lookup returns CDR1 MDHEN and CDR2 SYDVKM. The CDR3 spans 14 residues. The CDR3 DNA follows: TGTGCCAGCAGCCCTATATACAGGGTGAGTGGCTACACCTTC. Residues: CASSPIYRVSGYTF.

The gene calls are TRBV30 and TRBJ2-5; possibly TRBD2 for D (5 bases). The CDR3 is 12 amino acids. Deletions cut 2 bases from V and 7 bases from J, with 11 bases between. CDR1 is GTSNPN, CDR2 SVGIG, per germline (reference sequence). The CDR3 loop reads CAWSYEGGTQYF. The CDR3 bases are TGTGCCTGGAGTTATGAGGGTGGGACCCAGTACTTC.

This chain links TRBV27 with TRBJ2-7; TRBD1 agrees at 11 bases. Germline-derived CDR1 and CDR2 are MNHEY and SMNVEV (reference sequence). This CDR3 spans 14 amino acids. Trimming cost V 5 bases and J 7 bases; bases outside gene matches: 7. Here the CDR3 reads CASSPGTGGREQYF. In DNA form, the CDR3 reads TGTGCCAGCAGTCCCGGGACAGGGGGTCGGGAGCAGTACTTC.

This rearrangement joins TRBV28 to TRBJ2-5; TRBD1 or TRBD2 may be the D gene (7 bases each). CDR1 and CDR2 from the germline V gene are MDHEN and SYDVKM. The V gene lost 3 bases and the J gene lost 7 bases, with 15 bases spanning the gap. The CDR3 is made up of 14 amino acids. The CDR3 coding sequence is TGTGCCAGCAGTTTCCAGGGGGGGGTGGTGACCCAGTACTTC. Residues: CASSFQGGVVTQYF.

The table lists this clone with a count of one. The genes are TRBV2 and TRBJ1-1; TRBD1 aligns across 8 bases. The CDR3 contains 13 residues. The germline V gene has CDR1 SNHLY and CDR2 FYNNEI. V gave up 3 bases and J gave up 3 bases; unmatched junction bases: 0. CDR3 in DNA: TGTGCCAGCAGTGAGGACAGGGACACTGAAGCTTTCTTT. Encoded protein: CASSEDRDTEAFF.